This TCR beta chain was observed in a study of blood T cell repertoires in COVID-19 (dated by TCRdb to about 2020). About the full investigation: The collaborator samples originated in the United States, Italy and Spain and spanned the acute and convalescent phases of COVID-19. The prospective study material was composed of cDNA or gDNA derived from T cells, B-cell-depleted T cells, or PBMCs. Deeply sampled blood TCRbeta repertoires from subjects exposed to, actively infected with, or recovered from COVID-19 were included in the dataset. The repertoires were made available in a free public database intended to serve as a resource for research on the immune response to SARS-CoV-2. Samples were obtained from the ongoing ImmuneRACE study (first 160 participants) and from over 1,000 subjects provided by 6 global collaborators. Sample metadata almost always included a de-identified subject ID, COVID-19 status, age in years and sex. Where available, HLA class I and class II types were obtained from metadata supplied by the sample provider rather than from assay-based typing. Broader findings and caveats from the paper: Clinical and demographic metadata were provided uncurated, with the amount varying by source and participant.

A note on this clone: The clone's antigen remains unknown. The input lacks base qualities; no much larger clone sits a single base away.

The germline V gene sets CDR1 to SGDLS and CDR2 to YYNGEE. The CDR3 runs 16 residues from the cysteine to the phenylalanine. Only the CDR3 region is kept as DNA, spanning 48 bases read in frame from base 1. Here V drops 1 base and J drops 2 bases, and the junction holds 5 bases not matched to any gene. In the prospective study, participants were 18 to 89 years old, resided in about two dozen geographic areas of the United States, and were enrolled through a virtual design. Cohort assignment in the prospective study relied on participant-reported clinical history from a screening survey and a study questionnaire. For ImmuneRACE Cohort 3, a participant was defined as recovered based on two consecutive negative NP/OP PCR tests, clearance by a healthcare professional, or resolution of symptoms. Mobile phlebotomists in the prospective study collected whole blood, serum and a nasopharyngeal or oropharyngeal swab from every participant. Participants in the prospective study had the option to provide additional blood draws and questionnaires over a roughly 2-month period. Before DNA extraction, blood samples from the prospective study were shipped at room temperature or frozen.

The immunoSEQ Assay, a bias-controlled multiplex PCR, was used to amplify TCRbeta CDR3 regions from genomic DNA. Regarding the original processing steps: The number of nucleated cells in each sample was estimated from the amplification of reference gene primers within the assay. To quantify the absolute abundance of each unique TCRbeta CDR3 rearrangement, sequence reads were collapsed and filtered. For each sample, productive Simpson clonality was calculated as the square root of Simpson's diversity index across productive rearrangements. As stored in TCRdb, this immuneACCESS dataset retains in-frame rearrangements with V and J assigned. A fraction of the clones does not appear; measured against another copy, unresolved V genes explain less than half of the discrepancy, and the remainder lacks a known reason. The V and J calls and clone size come from that table; D and trimming were worked out from the DNA. This sample is represented by 100,000 to 150,000 clones; over 80% of them were singletons. Nearly 4% of the sample comes from the top ten.

Sequencing was done on a sample of PBMCs or T cells enriched from blood (not recorded which). The clonotype comes from a woman in her 30s who had recovered from COVID-19. The chain uses TRBV9 and TRBJ2-3; TRBD2 matches 9 bases in the middle. The CDR3 is CASSVLAGSNTDTQYF. The bases are TGTGCCAGCAGCGTACTAGCGGGATCGAACACAGATACGCAGTATTTT.